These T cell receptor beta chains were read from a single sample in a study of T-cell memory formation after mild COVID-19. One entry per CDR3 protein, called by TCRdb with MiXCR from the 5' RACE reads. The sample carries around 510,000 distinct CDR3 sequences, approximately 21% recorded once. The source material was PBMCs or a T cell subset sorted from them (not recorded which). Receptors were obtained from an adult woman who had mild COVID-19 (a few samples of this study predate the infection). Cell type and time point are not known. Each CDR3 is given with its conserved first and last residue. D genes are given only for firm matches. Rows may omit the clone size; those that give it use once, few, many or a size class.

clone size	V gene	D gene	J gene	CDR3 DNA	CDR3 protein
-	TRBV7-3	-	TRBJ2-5	TGTGCCAGCAGCTTAGCCCCGGGGGGAAGGGGGGAGACCCAGTACTTC	CASSLAPGGRGETQYF
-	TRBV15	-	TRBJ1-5	TGTGCCACCAGCAGGAGATCGGGGGAGGGCAATCAGCCCCAGCATTTT	CATSRRSGEGNQPQHF
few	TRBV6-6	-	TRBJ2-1	TGTGCCAGCATTTCAGAGCTGGGCAATGAGCAGTTCTTC	CASISELGNEQFF
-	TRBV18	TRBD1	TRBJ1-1	TGTGCCAGCTCAATACAGGGGGCCGGTATGAACACTGAAGCTTTCTTT	CASSIQGAGMNTEAFF
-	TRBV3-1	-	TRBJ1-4	TGTGCCAGCAGCCAGGGGTTGACGGATGAAAAACTGTTTTTT	CASSQGLTDEKLFF
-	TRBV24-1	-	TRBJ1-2	TGTGCCACCAGTGATACCCCCGGTGGAGTTGCAGTTGGCTACACCTTC	CATSDTPGGVAVGYTF
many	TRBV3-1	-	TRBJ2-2	TGTGCCAGCAGTCCAGGCACCGGGGAGCTGTTTTTT	CASSPGTGELFF
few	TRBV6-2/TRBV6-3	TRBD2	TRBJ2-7	TGTGCCAGCAGTTACTTTGGACTAGCGGAAATCGAGCAGTACTTC	CASSYFGLAEIEQYF
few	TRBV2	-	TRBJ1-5	TGTGCCAGCACCCTGGACAGTAGCAATCAGCCCCAGCATTTT	CASTLDSSNQPQHF
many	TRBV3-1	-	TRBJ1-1	TGTGCCAGCAGCCAGGGGCGAGACACTGAAGCTTTCTTT	CASSQGRDTEAFF
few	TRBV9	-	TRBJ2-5	TGTGCCAGCAGCCACTCCGCGGAGAACGGAGAGACCCAGTACTTC	CASSHSAENGETQYF
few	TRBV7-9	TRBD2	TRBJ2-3	TGTGCCAGCAGCAAAGGACTAGCGGGAGTAGGTACGCAGTATTTT	CASSKGLAGVGTQYF
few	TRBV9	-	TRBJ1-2	TGTGCCAGCAGCGTAGACCTTCTGCGAAAAGGAGGCTACACCTTC	CASSVDLLRKGGYTF
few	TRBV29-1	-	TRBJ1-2	TGCAGCGTTAGTAAAGCCTTTAGGGACTATGGCTACACCTTC	CSVSKAFRDYGYTF
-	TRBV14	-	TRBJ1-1	TGTGCCAGCAGCCAAGATATCGGGAAGGGGAACACTGAAGCTTTCTTT	CASSQDIGKGNTEAFF
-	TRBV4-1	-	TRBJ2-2	TGCGCCAGCAGCCTCCGGGTTTACACCGGGGAGCTGTTTTTT	CASSLRVYTGELFF
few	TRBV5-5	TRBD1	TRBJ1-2	TGTGCCAGCAGCTCCGGGACAGGGGGTGTCGGGGGCTACACCTTC	CASSSGTGGVGGYTF
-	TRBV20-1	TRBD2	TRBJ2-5	TGCAGTGCTAGAGCCCTAGCGGGAGGCCAAGAGACCCAGTACTTC	CSARALAGGQETQYF
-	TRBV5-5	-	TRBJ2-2	TGTGCCAGCATCAGACACACGAACACCGGGGAGCTGTTTTTT	CASIRHTNTGELFF
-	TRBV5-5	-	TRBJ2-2	TGTGCCAGCAGCTTGGGAGGGGAATTCACCGGGGAGCTGTTTTTT	CASSLGGEFTGELFF
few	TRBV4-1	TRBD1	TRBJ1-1	TGCGCCAGCAGCCAAGATGGGGGAGGACAGGGGGCCTCGGAAGCTTTCTTT	CASSQDGGGQGASEAFF
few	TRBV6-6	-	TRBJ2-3	TGTGCCAGCCAAGGGTCCGCAGATACGCAGTATTTT	CASQGSADTQYF
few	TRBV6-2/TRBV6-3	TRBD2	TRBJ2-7	TGTGCCAGCAGTTGGGGGGCGGGAGGTTACGAGCAGTACTTC	CASSWGAGGYEQYF
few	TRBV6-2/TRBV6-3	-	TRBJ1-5	TGTGCCAGCAGTTGGACAAACAGGGTCAATCAGCCCCAGCATTTT	CASSWTNRVNQPQHF
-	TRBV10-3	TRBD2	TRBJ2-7	TGTGCCATCAGGCCGGAGACTAGCGACGAGCAGTACTTC	CAIRPETSDEQYF
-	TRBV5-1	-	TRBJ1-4	TGCGCCAGCAGCCTTTCCGTCGGGACACTTGATGAAAAACTGTTTTTT	CASSLSVGTLDEKLFF
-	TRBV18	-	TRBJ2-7	TGTGCCAGCTCAGCTCTCAGGACTCAGAGGGTCTACGAGCAGTACTTC	CASSALRTQRVYEQYF
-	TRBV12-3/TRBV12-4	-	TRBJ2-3	TGTGCCAGCAGGACCAACGTATACTTCAACACAGATACGCAGTATTTT	CASRTNVYFNTDTQYF
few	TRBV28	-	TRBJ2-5	TGTGCCAGCAGTTGGACTGTTGAGACCCAGTACTTC	CASSWTVETQYF
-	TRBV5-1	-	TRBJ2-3	TGCGCCAGCAGCTTGGCGCGGTGGGAGCGGGACATGGATACGCAGTATTTT	CASSLARWERDMDTQYF
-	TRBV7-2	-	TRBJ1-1	TGTGCCAGCAGCTTGATCACGGGGACAGAAGCTTTCTTT	CASSLITGTEAFF
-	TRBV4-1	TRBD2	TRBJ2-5	TGCGCCAGCAGCCACCCTAGCGGGACAGAGACCCAGTACTTC	CASSHPSGTETQYF
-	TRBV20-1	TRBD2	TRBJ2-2	TGCAGTGCTAGCGTTAGCGGGGGCGCGAACACCGGGGAGCTGTTTTTT	CSASVSGGANTGELFF
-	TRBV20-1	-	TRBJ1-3	TGCAGTGCTAGTGCTAGGGACCGCGGAAACACCATATATTTT	CSASARDRGNTIYF
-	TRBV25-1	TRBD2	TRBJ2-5	TGTGCCAGCAGTGTAGCGGGAGAGGGTATTACCCAGTACTTC	CASSVAGEGITQYF
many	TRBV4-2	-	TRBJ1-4	TGTGCCAGCAGCCAAGATAGGCAGGGCGGTGAAAAACTGTTTTTT	CASSQDRQGGEKLFF
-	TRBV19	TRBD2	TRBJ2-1	TGTGCCAGTAGTAGGACTAGCGGGACTAACAATGAGCAGTTCTTC	CASSRTSGTNNEQFF
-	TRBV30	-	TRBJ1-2	TGTGCCTGGATGGGGGGCAGCTCTACCCCTAACTATGGCTACACCTTC	CAWMGGSSTPNYGYTF
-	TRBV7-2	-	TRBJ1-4	TGTGCCAGCAGCCCTTTTCGGGGCAATGAAAAACTGTTTTTT	CASSPFRGNEKLFF
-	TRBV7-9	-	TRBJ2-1	TGTGCCAGCAGCTTTTCCGGGGTTGAGCAGTTCTTC	CASSFSGVEQFF
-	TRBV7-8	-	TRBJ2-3	TGTGCCAGCAGCTTAATAATTTGGTATAGCACAGATACGCAGTATTTT	CASSLIIWYSTDTQYF
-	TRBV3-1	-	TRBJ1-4	TGTGCCAGCAGCCGCACCCGGGACTCACTCCGCGGGGAAAAACTGTTTTTT	CASSRTRDSLRGEKLFF